These T cell receptor beta chains were read from a single sample in a study of Graves' ophthalmopathy and Graves' hyperthyroidism. TCRdb redid the calling of the multiplex PCR reads with MiXCR, one entry per CDR3 protein. The profile shows around 670,000 distinct CDR3 sequences, 35% to 50% of them singletons. The sequenced material came from peripheral blood. These receptors were collected from an adult man with Graves' ophthalmopathy. Each CDR3 is given with its conserved first and last residue. D genes are given only for firm matches. The listing skips clone size in some rows; elsewhere it reads once, few, many or a size class.

>TRBV19|TRBD1|.|TRBJ2-5
TGTGCCAGTAAGGGGGGACAGGGAGGGGGCGTAGAGACCCAGTACTTC
CASKGGQGGGVETQYF
>TRBV20-1|.|few|TRBJ2-2
TGCAGTGCAGCTTTTTATAGGAACACCGGGGAGCTGTTTTTT
CSAAFYRNTGELFF
>TRBV19|.|.|TRBJ1-1
TGCGCCAGCAGCCAAGAAGGGGGGGGCCGGCCGCGCACTGAAGCTTTCTTT
CASSQEGGGRPRTEAFF
>TRBV20-1|.|.|TRBJ1-4
TGCAGTGCTGTGGGGTCGGGTTCAACTAATGAAAAACTGTTTTTT
CSAVGSGSTNEKLFF
>TRBV20-1|.|.|TRBJ1-2
TGCAGTGCCACGTGGTGGGGGGCGCGCGGCTACACCTTC
CSATWWGARGYTF
>TRBV7-9|TRBD1|.|TRBJ1-5
TGTGCCAGCACCGAGGACAGGAATCAGCCCCAGCATTTT
CASTEDRNQPQHF
>TRBV9|.|.|TRBJ2-2
TGTGCCAGCAGCGTGGGCTCGCAGAACACCGGGGAGCTGTTTTTT
CASSVGSQNTGELFF
>TRBV2|.|.|TRBJ2-5
TGTGCCAGCAGGGCAGTCGGGACCCAGTACTTC
CASRAVGTQYF
>TRBV11-2|.|.|TRBJ2-1
TGTGCCAGCAGCTTATTAGGGGGGAGCTCCTACAATGAGCAGTTCTTC
CASSLLGGSSYNEQFF
>TRBV6-5|.|few|TRBJ1-4
TGTGCCAGCAGTTACTCACGGACAACTAATGAAAAACTGTTTTTT
CASSYSRTTNEKLFF
>TRBV7-6|.|.|TRBJ2-5
TGTGCCAGCAGCTTAAGTTACAGGGATCAAGAGACCCAGTACTTC
CASSLSYRDQETQYF
>TRBV20-1|.|.|TRBJ2-2
TGCAGTGCACCTGACAGCAGTCCGAACACCGGGGAGCTGTTTTTT
CSAPDSSPNTGELFF
>TRBV9|.|.|TRBJ2-6
TGTGCCAGCAGCGTAGATGCAGGACGGACTTTC
CASSVDAGRTF
>TRBV10-3|.|.|TRBJ2-5
TGTGCCATTACCGGGAGCGAGGAAGAGACCCAGTACTTC
CAITGSEEETQYF
>TRBV25-1|TRBD1|.|TRBJ2-2
TGTGCCAGCAGCTCGAAACCCGGGACAGGGATCACCGGGGAGCTGTTTTTT
CASSSKPGTGITGELFF
>TRBV24-1|TRBD1|many|TRBJ1-5
TGTGCCAGCAGTTCCGACAGGGGGTTGGCTCAGCCCCAGCATTTT
CASSSDRGLAQPQHF
>TRBV15|.|.|TRBJ1-2
TGTGCCACCAGCAGAGGGACAAACTATGGCTGCACCTTC
CATSRGTNYGCTF
>TRBV7-9|.|.|TRBJ2-7
TGTGCCAGCAGCCCAGGAGCCAGATACGAGCAGTACTTC
CASSPGARYEQYF
>TRBV24-1|TRBD2|.|TRBJ2-5
TGTGCCACCAGTGACCCCGGGACTAGCGGGAGGACGACCCAGTACTTC
CATSDPGTSGRTTQYF
>TRBV7-2|.|many|TRBJ2-7
TGTGCCAGCAGCGATACCGGGACACGCAACGTCGAGCAGTACTTC
CASSDTGTRNVEQYF
>TRBV6-5|.|many|TRBJ2-5
TGTGCCAGCAGGACGGGACTCGAGACCCAGTACTTC
CASRTGLETQYF
>TRBV29-1|TRBD1|few|TRBJ1-1
TGCAGCGCCAGGCTAATACAGGGGGCGCAGGACACTGAAGCTTTCTTT
CSARLIQGAQDTEAFF
>TRBV2|.|many|TRBJ1-1
TGTGCCAGCCTTGGGGGGGTTGAAGCTTTCTTT
CASLGGVEAFF
>TRBV11-2|TRBD2|few|TRBJ2-7
TGTGCCAGCAGCTCGGGACTAGCGGGAGAGCAGTACTTC
CASSSGLAGEQYF
>TRBV20-1|TRBD1|.|TRBJ2-7
TGCAGTGCTAGAGCCTCCGGACAGGGGATAGGCTACGAGCAGTACTTC
CSARASGQGIGYEQYF
>TRBV5-1|TRBD1|once|TRBJ2-6
TGCGCCAGCAGCTCGGGACAGGGGCCAACTGGGGCCAACGTCCTGACTTTC
CASSSGQGPTGANVLTF
>TRBV2|.|few|TRBJ1-5
TGTGCCAGCAGTGAAGCGGGGGCCGGCAATCAGCCCCAGCATTTT
CASSEAGAGNQPQHF
>TRBV29-1|TRBD1|many|TRBJ2-7
TGCAGCGTTGAAAGGACAGGGGGTTCCGGGGAGCAGTACTTC
CSVERTGGSGEQYF
>TRBV29-1|TRBD1|.|TRBJ2-7
TGCAGCGTCGTCCGGGACAGGGCCACCTACGAGCAGTACTTC
CSVVRDRATYEQYF
>TRBV10-3|TRBD1|many|TRBJ1-2
TGTGCCATCAGCGACAGGGGGCATGGCTACACCTTC
CAISDRGHGYTF
>TRBV29-1|.|.|TRBJ2-5
TGCAGCGTTGAGTCGGGGGGCGCCGAGACCCAGTACTTC
CSVESGGAETQYF
>TRBV24-1|TRBD1|once|TRBJ1-5
TGTGCCAGCAGACTAGGGACAGGGAGGGATCAGCCCCAGCATTTT
CASRLGTGRDQPQHF
>TRBV7-2|TRBD1|many|TRBJ2-7
TGTGCCAGCAGCCTGGGACAGGTACTCTCCTACGAGCAGTACTTC
CASSLGQVLSYEQYF
>TRBV29-1|TRBD1|.|TRBJ2-1
TGCAGCGTTGAAGGTGGACAGGCCTTGGACAATGAGCAGTTCTTC
CSVEGGQALDNEQFF
>TRBV29-1|TRBD1|.|TRBJ1-1
TGCAGCGCTACGGGACAGGGACGGTTCACTGAAGCTTTCTTT
CSATGQGRFTEAFF
>TRBV9|.|.|TRBJ1-2
TGTGCCAGCAGCGTAGAATCGGGAGTCGGTGGCTACACCTTC
CASSVESGVGGYTF
>TRBV12-3/TRBV12-4|.|few|TRBJ2-7
TGTGCCAGCAGTCCTCGGGACACCGGGCTCGAGCAGTACTTC
CASSPRDTGLEQYF
>TRBV5-8|.|few|TRBJ1-1
TGTGCCAGCAGCCGCTCCGGCAGTTCGAACACTGAAGCTTTCTTT
CASSRSGSSNTEAFF
>TRBV19|.|few|TRBJ1-4
TGTGCCAGTAGCGGAGGGACGGGGAATGAAAAACTGTTTTTT
CASSGGTGNEKLFF
>TRBV14|.|few|TRBJ1-6
TGTGCCAGCAGCCCCACAAACAGGGCAGTTTCTCATCTTCGGAATTCACCCCTCCACTTT
CASSPTNRAVSHLRNSPLHF
>TRBV10-2|.|.|TRBJ1-1
TGCGCCAGCAGTGAGTCAGGGTTGGGAGCTTTCTTT
CASSESGLGAFF